This T cell receptor beta chain was sequenced in a study of preoperative IRX-2 immunotherapy in early breast cancer. Treatment: preoperative locoregional IRX-2 cytokine immunotherapy. This phase Ib study tested locoregional IRX-2 cytokine immunotherapy given before surgery. Repertoires were generated with immunoSEQ multiplex PCR, while TCRdb's copy carries only in-frame clones and drops some. The sample records roughly 27,000 clones, about four fifths being singletons. The CDR3 totals 14 residues. V trimming: 1 base; J trimming: 3 bases; junction bases outside the gene matches: 3. Germline V lookup: CDR1 LNHDA, CDR2 SQIVND (reference sequence).

Here the sequenced sample was lymph node tissue, taken before IRX-2 immunotherapy. This receptor was taken from a human donor with breast cancer. The V gene is TRBV19, the J gene TRBJ2-7; 7 positions match TRBD2. CDR3 protein: CASSIGSGGYEQYF. The DNA for the CDR3 is TGTGCCAGTAGTATAGGATCGGGGGGCTACGAGCAGTACTTC.